The subject of this entry is one T cell receptor (beta chain). The clone's antigen remains unknown. Base qualities are missing; no much larger clone stands one base away. The record originates from a study of blood T cell repertoires in COVID-19 (dated by TCRdb to 2020 to 2022). Study-wide context: Samples covering the acute and convalescent phases of COVID-19 were provided by collaborators in the United States, Italy and Spain. Sample metadata almost always included a de-identified subject ID, COVID-19 status, age in years and sex. The prospective study material was composed of cDNA or gDNA derived from T cells, B-cell-depleted T cells, or PBMCs. Subjects who had been exposed to COVID-19, were actively infected with it, or had recovered from it provided the deeply sampled blood TCRbeta repertoires that made up the dataset. Where available, HLA class I and class II types were taken from metadata supplied by the sample provider and were not determined by assay-based typing. A freely available public database, intended as a resource for researchers studying the immune response to SARS-CoV-2, is where the repertoires were released. Samples came from the ongoing ImmuneRACE study (first 160 participants) plus 1,254 subjects from 6 global collaborators. The study at large found these results: How much clinical and demographic metadata was included differed by source and by participant, and the metadata was provided uncurated.

TCRbeta CDR3 regions were amplified from genomic DNA by means of the immunoSEQ Assay, a bias-controlled multiplex PCR. As for the authors' bioinformatics: The number of nucleated cells in each sample was estimated from the amplification of reference gene primers within the assay. Sequence reads were collapsed and filtered to measure the absolute abundance of every unique TCRbeta CDR3 rearrangement. For each sample, productive Simpson clonality was calculated by taking the square root of Simpson's diversity index across productive rearrangements. TCRdb limited this immuneACCESS table to in-frame rearrangements with V and J called. A share of clones is missing; checked studies link under half to unresolved V genes, and the rest is unexplained. V, J and clone size were drawn from that table, and D and trimming were deduced from the DNA. The sample table lists fewer than 120,000 clones, 60% to 80% of them with a count of one. The top ten clones comprise 15% to 20% of the sample.

Its CDR3 holds 14 amino acids, cysteine through phenylalanine. CDR3 DNA is the only sequence kept; it has 42 bases, read in frame from the first base. V is pruned by 3 bases and J by 6 bases, leaving 4 bases of the junction without a gene match. CDR1 SGHAT and CDR2 FQNNGV are derived from the germline V gene. The collaborating institutions used their own protocols to collect whole blood in K2EDTA tubes. For TCRbeta analysis, collaborators shipped samples as frozen whole blood, isolated PBMCs, or DNA extracted from either of those sample types. This TCR derives from a woman of 80 years or more with active or convalescent COVID-19. The sample taken for sequencing was peripheral blood. The chain couples TRBV11-2 to TRBJ1-2; 10 central nucleotides agree with TRBD1. The CDR3 corresponds to CASSFVGTGDGYTF. The nucleotides are TGTGCCAGCAGCTTCGTCGGGACAGGGGATGGCTACACCTTC.